This T cell receptor beta chain was sequenced during a study of long-term antiretroviral therapy in people with HIV. Study results and limitations: ART was followed by higher diversity that remained below transplant donor controls. When set beside controls, HIV repertoires had CDR3 length ranges that were narrower. Clones showing expansion before ART dominated the repertoire at all time points. Records did not include ART adherence, viral resistance or therapy changes.

The trim removed 7 bases at V and 2 bases at J, leaving 2 bases unmatched. The CDR3 contains 11 residues. Germline CDR1 SQVTM, CDR2 ANQGSEA. This clone is large (0.1 to 1%) by share. Antigen specificity is unknown. At survey level, the immunoSEQ assay was run in its v3.0 version. Clones were sequenced by immunoSEQ multiplex PCR, and TCRdb holds only the in-frame ones, with some missing. Of roughly 10,000 clones listed, approximately 82% are singletons. This material consisted of unsorted PBMCs, taken 1.2 years after starting antiretroviral therapy. This receptor was obtained from a man aged 40-49 years with HIV. J is TRBJ2-7 and V is TRBV29-1, with 7 bases matching TRBD1. The CDR3: CSAGQTYEQYF. For the CDR3, the DNA is TGCAGCGCGGGACAGACCTACGAGCAGTACTTC.